One sample yielded the 25 T cell receptor beta chains listed below, sequenced in a study of T-cell reconstitution after alpha-beta-depleted transplantation in children. It was with unique molecular identifiers that the TCRbeta library was prepared. One entry per CDR3 protein, called by TCRdb with MiXCR from the PCR reads. The sample has tens of thousands of distinct CDR3 sequences; around half are singletons. Sequenced material: peripheral blood, taken before TCRalphabeta/CD19-depleted stem cell transplant. Every receptor here comes from a boy less than two years old with SCID, due to receive a stem cell transplant.

The chain employs TRBV6-5 and TRBJ2-6; D is perhaps TRBD2 (6 bases). The germline gives CDR1 MNHEY, CDR2 SVGAGI. With 4 bases removed from V and 1 base from J, the gap between germline ends came to 20 bases. The CDR3 sequence is 19 residues long. The CDR3 sequence: CASSFDFPGTASGANVLTF. CDR3 nucleotide sequence: TGTGCCAGCAGTTTCGATTTTCCCGGGACTGCTTCTGGGGCCAACGTCCTGACTTTC.

The gene calls are TRBV4-3 and TRBJ1-5; no firm D call. Germline CDR1 reads LGHNA; CDR2 reads YSLEER. This CDR3 region has 15 residues. V gave up 4 bases and J gave up 9 bases, with 19 bases separating them. The CDR3 loop is CASSRETNSRGPQHF. CDR3 bases: TGCGCCAGCAGCCGGGAGACAAACTCCCGGGGGCCCCAGCATTTT.

This chain uses TRBV7-8 with TRBJ1-5; D is perhaps TRBD1 (5 bases). The CDR3 has 15 amino acids. Germline CDR1 is SGHVS and CDR2 is FQNEAQ. Trimming took 5 bases from V and 5 from J, leaving 16 bases between them. The DNA of the CDR3 is TGTGCCAGCAGCATACCAGGACATCCGTATCAGCCCCAGCATTTT. Protein sequence: CASSIPGHPYQPQHF.

This chain joins TRBV6-2 or TRBV6-3 and TRBJ1-2; D call uncertain. CDR3 length: 13 residues. V was shortened by 0 bases and J by 7 bases, with 9 bases between the two germline ends. From germline, CDR1 is MNHEY and CDR2 SVGEGT. CDR3 sequence reads: CASSYSGSTGYTF. Written as DNA, the CDR3 is TGTGCCAGCAGTTACTCGGGCTCTACTGGCTACACCTTC.

CDR3 nucleotide sequence: TGTGCCAGCAGTCTAATTTGGCCTGATAGGGCGTCCTTAGGGACCCAGTACTTC. Encoded protein: CASSLIWPDRASLGTQYF. V gene TRBV12-3 or TRBV12-4 combines with J gene TRBJ2-5; the D is unclear. CDR3 length: 18 amino acids. V was clipped by 5 bases and J by 7 bases, with 29 bases between them.

The CDR3 region is CSARDLRLAAYEQYF. The CDR3 nucleotides are TGCAGTGCTAGAGATTTGAGACTAGCGGCCTACGAGCAGTACTTC. This chain uses TRBV20-1 with TRBJ2-7, with 9 bases that match TRBD2. In germline, CDR1 is DFQATT, CDR2 SNEGSKA (reference sequence). The CDR3 contains 15 residues. The ends lost 0 bases at V and 2 bases at J; junction bases unmatched: 5.

The rearrangement uses TRBV3-1 and TRBJ1-6; D remains unclear. Trimming shortened V by 0 bases and J by 14 bases, and 14 bases separated the two germline ends. CDR3 size: 14 residues. Germline loops: CDR1 LGHDT, CDR2 YNNKEL (reference sequence). The CDR3 sequence is CASSQEGLLRSLHF. As DNA, the CDR3 is TGTGCCAGCAGCCAAGAAGGCCTTCTACGCTCCCTCCACTTT.

This chain uses TRBV2 with TRBJ1-4; weak D call: TRBD1 (6 bases). Germline CDR1 is SNHLY and CDR2 is FYNNEI. This CDR3 contains 18 residues. The V gene lost 5 bases and the J gene lost 0 bases, with 19 bases spanning the gap. CDR3 DNA: TGTGCCAGCAGTTCCCTGGGGGGGGGCATTTCAACTAATGAAAAACTGTTTTTT. Translation: CASSSLGGGISTNEKLFF.

This clonotype was observed a handful of times. V is TRBV3-1 and J is TRBJ2-5; a weak D match, TRBD2 (6 bases). V lost 1 base to trimming and J lost 6 bases, with 18 bases between them. CDR1 LGHDT and CDR2 YNNKEL come from the germline V gene (reference sequence). This CDR3 has 16 residues. The DNA for the CDR3 is TGTGCCAGCAGCCAAGGCCTAGGTGGCGGGGCGAAGACCCAGTACTTC. Protein product: CASSQGLGGGAKTQYF.

This clonotype was seen a handful of times. This chain joins TRBV5-1 and TRBJ1-4; 9 nucleotides agree with TRBD1. Germline V gene lookup returns CDR1 SGHRS and CDR2 YFSETQ. This CDR3 comprises 14 residues. V lost 0 bases to trimming and J lost 8 bases; unmatched junction nucleotides: 2. The CDR3 spells CASSLGQGGEKLFF. The CDR3 coding sequence is TGCGCCAGCAGCTTGGGACAGGGGGGCGAAAAACTGTTTTTT.

The CDR3 here is CASSEGEAGNTIYF. Here the CDR3 DNA reads TGTGCCAGCAGTGAAGGGGAGGCTGGAAACACCATATATTTT. The V gene is TRBV6-4, the J gene TRBJ1-3, with D possibly matching TRBD1 (5 bases). Deletions cut 3 bases from V and 2 bases from J, with 8 bases between. CDR1 MRHNA and CDR2 SNTAGT come from the germline V gene. The CDR3 extends over 14 amino acids.

The rearrangement links TRBV12-3 or TRBV12-4 to TRBJ1-5, with 8 bases fitting TRBD1. V dropped 5 bases and J dropped 6; count of bases not matched to a gene: 12. The CDR3 is made up of 16 amino acids. The CDR3: CASSPRTGNEGQPQHF. CDR3 nucleotide sequence: TGTGCCAGCAGTCCGCGGACAGGGAACGAAGGTCAGCCCCAGCATTTT.

The chain has TRBV5-1 and TRBJ1-1; D is unclear. V lost 4 bases and J 1 base, leaving 14 bases between the germline ends. The CDR3 runs to 15 residues. Germline V gene data show CDR1 as SGHRS and CDR2 as YFSETQ. The CDR3 loop is CASSAAPTRNTEAFF. The CDR3 bases are TGCGCCAGCAGCGCGGCACCGACCCGGAACACTGAAGCTTTCTTT.

The chain employs TRBV5-6 and TRBJ1-4; D perhaps matches TRBD1 (5 bases). The CDR3 has 19 amino acids. Looked up from germline, CDR1 is SGHDT and CDR2 is YYEEEE. The ends were cut back, 4 bases at V and 0 bases at J, with 22 bases in the middle. The CDR3 nucleotides are TGTGCCAGCAGCCGTTTGACTGGGCGAAGGGGCGCAACTAATGAAAAACTGTTTTTT. This codes for CASSRLTGRRGATNEKLFF. Full variable domain (rest looked up from reference TRBV5-6 and TRBJ1-4): DAGVTQSPTHLIKTRGQQVTLRCSPKSGHDTVSWYQQALGQGPQFIFQYYEEEERQRGNFPDRFSGHQFPNYSSELNVNALLLGDSALYLCASSRLTGRRGATNEKLFFGSGTQLSVL.

This clonotype was picked up a small number of times. V gene TRBV29-1 combines with J gene TRBJ2-7; TRBD1 aligns across 11 bases. The CDR3 totals 12 residues. Germline V gene lookup returns CDR1 SQVTM and CDR2 ANQGSEA. V gave up 7 bases and J gave up 7 bases; unmatched junction bases: 6. CDR3 nucleotides: TGCAGCGGAGGACAGGGGGCAGGGGAGCAGTACTTC. It yields the protein CSGGQGAGEQYF.

This rearrangement joins TRBV7-2 to TRBJ1-1; D is unclear. Germline CDR1 reads SGHTA; CDR2 reads FQGNSA. CDR3 size: 15 residues. Trimming took 1 base from V and 0 from J, leaving 9 bases between them. In DNA form, the CDR3 reads TGTGCCAGCAGCTTAGATTTCCGGCTGAACACTGAAGCTTTCTTT. This sequence encodes CASSLDFRLNTEAFF.

The chain joins TRBV10-3 to TRBJ1-1, with TRBD1 matching over 7 bases. The CDR3 runs to 15 residues. Germline values: CDR1 ENHRY, CDR2 SYGVKD. V gave up 11 bases and J gave up 1 base; unmatched junction bases: 13. The CDR3 nucleotides are TGTGCCGGCGAGCGTAAACAGGGGAGGAACACTGAAGCTTTCTTT. Its protein is CAGERKQGRNTEAFF.

The chain carries TRBV12-3 or TRBV12-4 and TRBJ1-2; TRBD1 might be the D (5 bases). The V gene lost 4 bases and the J gene lost 4 bases, with 16 bases spanning the gap. This CDR3 is built from 15 residues. The CDR3 sequence: CASSYQGTSGYGYTF. CDR3 in DNA: TGTGCCAGCAGTTACCAGGGCACGAGCGGCTATGGCTACACCTTC.

This clonotype appeared a single time. V gene TRBV7-8 combines with J gene TRBJ1-5; D unclear. V lost 1 base and J 1 base, leaving 8 bases between the germline ends. The CDR3 length is 15 residues. In germline, CDR1 is SGHVS, CDR2 FQNEAQ. CDR3 coding DNA: TGTGCCAGCAGCTTAGAGGCCAACAGCAATCAGCCCCAGCATTTT. Its protein is CASSLEANSNQPQHF. The whole variable domain, filled in from reference TRBV7-8 and TRBJ1-5, reads GAGVSQSPRYKVAKRGQDVALRCDPISGHVSLFWYQQALGQGPEFLTYFQNEAQLDKSGLPSDRFFAERPEGSVSTLKIQRTQQEDSAVYLCASSLEANSNQPQHFGDGTRLSIL.

J is TRBJ2-1 and V is TRBV5-1; TRBD2 aligns across 12 bases. The CDR3 is made up of 15 amino acids. J gave up 7 bases and V 4 bases, and 6 bases lay outside the gene matches. Germline V gene sequence: CDR1 SGHRS, CDR2 YFSETQ. CDR3 coding DNA: TGCGCCAGCAGCCAACTAGCGGGGGGTGAGAATGAGCAGTTCTTC. Protein: CASSQLAGGENEQFF. The complete variable domain, with remaining parts taken from reference TRBV5-1 and TRBJ2-1, reads KAGVTQTPRYLIKTRGQQVTLSCSPISGHRSVSWYQQTPGQGLQFLFEYFSETQRNKGNFPGRFSGRQFSNSRSEMNVSTLELGDSALYLCASSQLAGGENEQFFGPGTRLTVL.

This sequence joins TRBV6-2 or TRBV6-3 and TRBJ2-7, with D unresolved. Germline V gene data show CDR1 as MNHEY and CDR2 as SVGEGT. Trimming left V 2 bases short and J 6 bases short, with 14 bases between. CDR3 length: 14 amino acids. DNA of the CDR3: TGTGCCAGCAGTTACGATGCCCCTCCTTCCGAGCAGTACTTC. This codes for CASSYDAPPSEQYF.

The chain recombines TRBV7-9 with TRBJ2-4; D possibly uses TRBD1 or TRBD2 (5 bases each). This CDR3 contains 15 residues. CDR1 is SEHNR and CDR2 is FQNEAQ in the germline V gene (reference sequence). Trimming removed 4 bases at V and 0 bases at J, with 10 bases between. The chain's CDR3 is CASSSPGTAKNIQYF. Written as DNA, the CDR3 is TGTGCCAGCAGCTCCCCCGGGACAGCCAAAAACATTCAGTACTTC.

This chain joins TRBV20-1 and TRBJ1-4; D is possibly TRBD1 (5 bases). This CDR3 has 14 residues. The V gene's germline CDR1 is DFQATT and CDR2 SNEGSKA (reference sequence). V was shortened by 0 bases and J by 5 bases, with 10 bases between the two germline ends. The CDR3 region has the DNA TGCAGTGCTAGAGATAAGGGACTAAATGAAAAACTGTTTTTT. Translating it yields CSARDKGLNEKLFF.

This clonotype occurred once. The gene calls are TRBV20-1 and TRBJ1-5, with D possibly being TRBD1 (6 bases). Germline V gene sequence: CDR1 DFQATT, CDR2 SNEGSKA (reference sequence). The CDR3 runs to 16 residues. V lost 6 bases and J lost 1, with 19 bases in between. CDR3 residues: CSAPTGSGVSNQPQHF. The DNA for the CDR3 is TGCAGTGCCCCGACAGGTAGTGGGGTAAGCAATCAGCCCCAGCATTTT.

This clonotype was observed a few times. J is TRBJ2-1 and V is TRBV5-5; 8 positions match TRBD1. This CDR3 is 14 amino acids long. Germline trimming cut 0 bases from V and 7 bases from J; bases unmatched to any gene: 3. The V gene's germline CDR1 is SGHKS and CDR2 YYEKEE (reference sequence). The CDR3 coding sequence is TGTGCCAGCAGCTTGGGGACAGGGTGGAATGAGCAGTTCTTC. Protein product: CASSLGTGWNEQFF.